The T cell receptor (beta chain) described here comes from a study of identical twins' blood T cells. Three pairs of healthy female monozygous twins were the donors. This clonotype was counted between two and nine times. As yet, its antigen is unknown. The V gene end was trimmed by 6 bases and the J gene end by 3 bases; junction bases not matched to a gene: 3. The germline CDR1 and CDR2 sequences are SNHLY and FYNNEI. The CDR3 runs 14 residues. Sample barcodes were added at both library ends during cDNA synthesis. TCRdb ran MiXCR on the 5' RACE reads and lists one entry per CDR3 protein. Of roughly 380,000 distinct CDR3 sequences in the sample, about 28% were seen once. Points from the study as a whole: Abundant TCRbeta CDR3s overlapped more between twins than with unrelated donors. Twin similarity might stem from environmental factors, not only genetics.

The chain uses TRBV2 and TRBJ1-5; 9 bases are shared with TRBD1. The clonotype was recovered from a woman aged 18 to 55 in good health. The sample comprised PBMCs. The CDR3 sequence: CASRGTGFNQPQHF. As DNA, the CDR3 is TGTGCCAGCAGGGGGACAGGGTTCAATCAGCCCCAGCATTTT. Combining the CDR3 with reference TRBV2 and TRBJ1-5 gives the whole variable domain EPEVTQTPSHQVTQMGQEVILRCVPISNHLYFYWYRQILGQKVEFLVSFYNNEISEKSEIFDDQFSVERPDGSNFTLKIRSTKLEDSAMYFCASRGTGFNQPQHFGDGTRLSIL.